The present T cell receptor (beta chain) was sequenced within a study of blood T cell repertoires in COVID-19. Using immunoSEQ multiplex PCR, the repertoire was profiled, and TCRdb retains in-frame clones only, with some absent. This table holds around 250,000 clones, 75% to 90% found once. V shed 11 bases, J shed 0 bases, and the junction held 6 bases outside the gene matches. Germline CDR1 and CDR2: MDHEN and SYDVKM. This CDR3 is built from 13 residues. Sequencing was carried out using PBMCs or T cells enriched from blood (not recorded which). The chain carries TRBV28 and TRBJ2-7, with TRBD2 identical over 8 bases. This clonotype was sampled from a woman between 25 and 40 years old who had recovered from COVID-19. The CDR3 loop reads CAVHGTSSYEQYF. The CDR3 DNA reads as TGTGCCGTCCACGGGACTAGCTCCTACGAGCAGTACTTC.